This T cell receptor (beta chain) was retrieved from a study of T cell responses to AZD1222 COVID-19 vaccine. CDR3 length: 13 residues. Germline lookup yields CDR1 SEHNR and CDR2 FQNEAQ (reference sequence). Trimming removed 6 bases at V and 2 bases at J, with 11 bases between. A note on this clone: The antigen remains unidentified.

Whether given at about 4 or about 12 weeks, second doses were pooled. Study-wide results and limits: Across the whole spike, CD4 TCRs peaked at regions 160-218 and 743-854. Reports indicate that nearly half of spike-specific TCRs are directed at unmutated variant regions.

Generated by immunoSEQ multiplex PCR, the TCRdb table keeps only in-frame clones and is missing some. The profile shows roughly 110,000 clones, 90% of them singletons. The specimen was peripheral blood, collected 28 days after the second AZD1222 dose. V is TRBV7-9 and J is TRBJ2-7, with D perhaps matching TRBD2 (6 bases). This TCR was sampled from an adult who received the AZD1222 COVID-19 vaccine. CDR3 DNA: TGTGCCAGCAGTCCGCGGGGTCCCTACGAGCAGTACTTC. Translation: CASSPRGPYEQYF.